Below, 9 T cell receptor beta chains from the same sample are listed, as sequenced in a study of CXCR3-negative and CXCR3-positive naive CD8 T cells. Via 5' RACE with UMI labels, TRB cDNA libraries were prepared. Reprocessing the 5' RACE reads, TCRdb reports a single entry for every CDR3 protein and omits DNA. The table lists 69,000 or so distinct CDR3 sequences. The sequenced sample was naive CXCR3- CD8+ T cells from blood. Subset: CD45RO-CCR7+CD27+CD95- naive CD8+ T cells lacking CXCR3 (TNR3-). Source of these receptors: a human donor in good health. Some clones in this sample may be carry-over from other donors' samples.

The chain couples TRBV12-3 or TRBV12-4 to TRBJ2-1. The CDR3 is 13 amino acids. CDR3 protein: CASSFGNPNEQFF.

This chain connects TRBV5-1 to TRBJ2-5; TCRdb reports TRBD2, a call that lacks DNA to check it against. Germline CDR1 and CDR2: SGHRS and YFSETQ. The CDR3 is 15 residues long. The CDR3 loop is CASSLGYSEEETQYF.

The J gene is TRBJ2-7, the V gene TRBV28; absent DNA, TCRdb's TRBD1 call cannot be checked. Per germline, CDR1 MDHEN and CDR2 SYDVKM. This CDR3 region has 13 residues. The CDR3 loop is CATSGTVTYEQYF.

The chain combines TRBV21-1 with TRBJ2-3; TCRdb names TRBD2, which stays unverified in the absence of DNA. TRBV21-1 is flagged as a pseudogene. CDR3 length: 18 amino acids. The CDR3 region is CASSKFPVGPDSTDTQYF.

The rearrangement joins TRBV6-5 to TRBJ2-3; absent DNA, TCRdb's TRBD2 call cannot be checked. This CDR3 has 18 residues. Germline CDR1 reads MNHEY; CDR2 reads SVGAGI. CDR3 sequence: CASSYVLAGGPHTDTQYF.

V is TRBV27 and J is TRBJ2-6; TCRdb designates TRBD1, a call that cannot be tested without DNA. Germline CDR1 is MNHEY and CDR2 is SMNVEV (reference sequence). There are 17 residues in the CDR3. The CDR3 loop is CASSLSRAGSGANVLTF.

The chain carries TRBV29-1 and TRBJ2-7; there is no DNA to check the TCRdb D call of TRBD1. The CDR3 has 16 amino acids. CDR1 is SQVTM and CDR2 is ANQGSEA in the germline V gene. Here the CDR3 reads CSVRRGYGQGSYEQYF.

This sequence joins TRBV4-2 and TRBJ2-1; TCRdb's D gene call, TRBD1, goes unchecked for lack of DNA. This CDR3 spans 16 amino acids. Germline CDR1 LGHNA, CDR2 YNFKEQ. The CDR3 protein is CASSQEDRTIYNEQFF.

The V call is TRBV5-1, the J call TRBJ2-1; TCRdb outputs TRBD1, but without DNA this stays unchecked. The CDR3 runs to 13 residues. CDR1 is SGHRS, CDR2 YFSETQ, per germline. CDR3 in amino acids: CASAPPGGSEQFF.